This T cell receptor beta chain was documented in a study of T-cell memory formation after mild COVID-19. Study-level points and caveats: CD8+ contracting clones occupied EMRA, while CD4+ ones occupied mainly CM and EM.

Germline values: CDR1 MNHEY, CDR2 SMNVEV (reference sequence). The CDR3 extends over 12 amino acids. Trimming left V 7 bases short and J 4 bases short, with 7 bases between. 5'RACE primed at constant segments yielded TCR alpha and TCR beta cDNA libraries bearing sample barcodes and UMIs. One entry per CDR3 protein, called by TCRdb with MiXCR from the 5' RACE reads. The sample holds 470,000 or so distinct CDR3 sequences, roughly 25% seen once. This clonotype appeared a few times. Its specificity is not known. This TCR came from an adult woman who had mild COVID-19 (a few samples of this study predate the infection). Cell type and time point are not known. Material: PBMCs or a T cell subset sorted from them (not recorded which). This chain joins TRBV27 and TRBJ2-2; the D is unclear. CDR3: CASKAFTGELFF. CDR3 sequence (DNA): TGTGCCAGCAAGGCTTTCACCGGGGAGCTGTTTTTT.